The 6 T cell receptor beta chains below were found in one sample sequenced in a study of blood T cell repertoires in COVID-19. Assay: immunoSEQ multiplex PCR; the TCRdb copy retains only in-frame clones and omits some. Of about 260,000 clones listed, 85% to 90% were seen once; the top ten hold about 4%. Material for sequencing was peripheral blood. The source of these receptors is a woman aged 35 to 49 with acute or convalescent COVID-19.

The V and J genes are TRBV15 and TRBJ1-4, with a tentative D call TRBD1 (6 bases). V lost 7 bases, J lost 0 bases, and 15 bases lay in between. CDR1 LNHNV and CDR2 YYDKDF come from the germline V gene (reference sequence). This CDR3 spans 16 amino acids. The CDR3 sequence is CATTTGNPATNEKLFF. The DNA for the CDR3 is TGTGCCACCACCACAGGGAATCCGGCAACTAATGAAAAACTGTTTTTT. The full variable domain, its missing parts supplied by reference TRBV15 and TRBJ1-4, is DAMVIQNPRYQVTQFGKPVTLSCSQTLNHNVMYWYQQKSSQAPKLLFHYYDKDFNNEADTPDNFQSRRPNTSFCFLDIRSPGLGDTAMYLCATTTGNPATNEKLFFGSGTQLSVL.

A word on this clone: The same CDR3 arises from other DNA sequences in this sample as well. The V and J genes are TRBV6-5 and TRBJ1-1; tentative D call: TRBD1 (6 bases). V lost 0 bases and J 0 bases, leaving 8 bases between the germline ends. The CDR3 is 15 amino acids. The germline V gene has CDR1 MNHEY and CDR2 SVGAGI. The CDR3 loop reads CASSYSTGLNTEAFF. Here the CDR3 DNA reads TGTGCCAGCAGTTACTCGACAGGCTTGAACACTGAAGCTTTCTTT.

The chain has TRBV30 and TRBJ1-6, with D perhaps matching TRBD1 (5 bases). CDR1 is GTSNPN and CDR2 is SVGIG in the germline V gene (reference sequence). V lost 2 bases and J lost 7, with 12 bases in between. The CDR3 totals 14 residues. CDR3 in DNA: TGTGCCTGGAGTAGAAGGGGAAAGAATTCACCCCTCCACTTT. This translates into CAWSRRGKNSPLHF.

The J gene is TRBJ1-6, the V gene TRBV12-2; whether TRBD1, the table's D call, matches the DNA was not checked. TRBV12-2 is reported as a pseudogene. The CDR3 is 15 residues long. CDR3 coding DNA: TGTGCAAGTCGCTTCCGGGACAGGGCTAATTCACCCCTCCACTTT. It codes for CASRFRDRANSPLHF.

This chain joins TRBV6-6 and TRBJ1-2, with D tentatively TRBD1 (5 bases). Germline-derived CDR1 and CDR2 are MNHNY and SVGAGI (reference sequence). The CDR3 consists of 15 residues. V dropped 2 bases and J dropped 3 bases, with 13 bases sitting between them. CDR3 region: CASSYDTRGDYGYTF. In nucleotides, the CDR3 is TGTGCCAGCAGTTACGACACCCGGGGGGACTATGGCTACACCTTC.

A few counts support this clone. The chain recombines TRBV3-1 (or the pseudogene TRBV3-2) with TRBJ1-2; the match to TRBD1 covers 7 bases. Germline CDR1 and CDR2: LGHDT and YNNKEL (reference sequence). Trimming cost V 4 bases and J 8 bases; bases outside gene matches: 7. The length of the CDR3 is 13 residues. DNA for the CDR3: TGTGCCAGCAGCCGAGAGGGGGCAGGCGGCTACACCTTC. It specifies CASSREGAGGYTF.